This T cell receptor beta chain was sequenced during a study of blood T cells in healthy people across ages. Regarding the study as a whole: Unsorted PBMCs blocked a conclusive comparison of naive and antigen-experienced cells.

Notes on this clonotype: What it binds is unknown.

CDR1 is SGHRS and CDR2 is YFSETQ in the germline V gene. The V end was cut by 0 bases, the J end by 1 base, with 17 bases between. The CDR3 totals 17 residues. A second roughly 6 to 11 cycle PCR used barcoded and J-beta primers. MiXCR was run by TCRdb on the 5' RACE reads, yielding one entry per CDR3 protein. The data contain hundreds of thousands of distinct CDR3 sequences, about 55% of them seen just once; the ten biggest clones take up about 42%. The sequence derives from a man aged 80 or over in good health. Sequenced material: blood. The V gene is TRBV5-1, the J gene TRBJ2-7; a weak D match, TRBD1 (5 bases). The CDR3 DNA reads TGCGCCAGCAGCTTGGTCGCGGCAGGGTTCATGTCCTACGAGCAGTACTTC. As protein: CASSLVAAGFMSYEQYF.